The rows below give T cell receptor beta chains drawn from one sample of a study of technical replicates of blood from several donors. This table comes from immunoSEQ multiplex PCR, and its TCRdb copy is limited to in-frame clones, with some not included. The profile shows about 75,000 clones, approximately 97% of them singletons. The sample consisted of T cells isolated from PBMCs. The receptor set was obtained from a human donor in good health. The CDR3 runs from the conserved cysteine through the conserved F or W. D genes are given only for firm matches. Clone size is shown for a subset of rows, as once, few, many or a class of expanded clone.

. | TRBD2 | TRBJ2-1 | TRBV6-5 | CASSYTSGGAYIEQFF | TGTGCCAGCAGTTACACCAGCGGGGGGGCCTATATTGAGCAGTTCTTC
. | . | TRBJ2-5 | TRBV19 | CASSTGTEQETQYF | TGTGCCAGTAGCACGGGGACTGAACAAGAGACCCAGTACTTC
. | . | TRBJ1-1 | TRBV19 | CASSIGGGTEAFF | TGTGCCAGTAGTATCGGGGGAGGCACTGAAGCTTTCTTT
once | TRBD2 | TRBJ2-5 | TRBV18 | CASSPGRAETQYF | TGTGCCAGCTCCCCTGGGAGGGCAGAGACCCAGTACTTC
. | TRBD2 | TRBJ2-1 | TRBV4-2 | CASSHSRGLAGVGDNEQFF | TGTGCCAGCAGCCATAGCCGCGGACTAGCGGGAGTGGGGGACAATGAGCAGTTCTTC
. | TRBD1 | TRBJ1-2 | TRBV6-1 | CASSVDRPYGYTF | TGTGCCAGCAGTGTGGACAGGCCCTATGGCTACACCTTC
. | . | TRBJ2-1 | TRBV13 | CASSSGGSSYNEQFF | TGTGCCAGCAGCTCCGGGGGAAGCTCCTACAATGAGCAGTTCTTC
. | . | TRBJ1-1 | TRBV10-2 | CATRMNTEAFF | TGCGCCACCCGTATGAACACTGAAGCTTTCTTT
. | . | TRBJ1-5 | TRBV30 | CAWNSGAGQPQHF | TGTGCCTGGAATTCAGGGGCTGGGCAGCCCCAGCATTTT
. | . | TRBJ2-5 | TRBV5-1 | CASSNRNANQETQYF | TGCGCCAGCAGCAACAGAAACGCGAACCAAGAGACCCAGTACTTC
once | . | TRBJ2-7 | TRBV7-9 | CASSLLAGSYEQYF | TGTGCCAGCAGCTTACTTGCAGGGTCCTACGAGCAGTACTTC
. | . | TRBJ2-1 | TRBV6-4 | CASSNNGGEQFF | TGTGCCAGCAGTAACAATGGGGGGGAGCAGTTCTTC
once | . | TRBJ1-2 | TRBV25-1 | CASSAAGRYGYTF | TGTGCCAGCAGTGCGGCAGGGAGGTATGGCTACACCTTC
. | TRBD1 | TRBJ1-1 | TRBV18 | CASSSDRDREAFF | TGTGCCAGCTCATCTGACAGGGACCGTGAAGCTTTCTTT
once | TRBD1 | TRBJ2-7 | TRBV29-1 | CSVGTDSYEQYF | TGCAGCGTGGGGACAGACTCCTACGAGCAGTACTTC
few | . | TRBJ1-4 | TRBV30 | CAWSDAGEKLFF | TGTGCCTGGAGCGACGCAGGGGAAAAACTGTTTTTT
. | TRBD2 | TRBJ2-5 | TRBV28 | CASRTLGRSGETQYF | TGTGCCAGCAGGACCCTGGGCCGTAGCGGGGAGACCCAGTACTTC
. | TRBD1 | TRBJ2-7 | TRBV28 | CASTPSGTGAYEQYF | TGTGCCAGCACCCCCTCCGGGACAGGGGCCTACGAGCAGTACTTC
. | . | TRBJ1-1 | TRBV6-1 | CASSDSPGTEAFF | TGTGCCAGCAGTGATTCCCCAGGGACTGAAGCTTTCTTT
. | . | TRBJ2-7 | TRBV5-6 | CASRGGSYEQYF | TGTGCCAGCAGAGGGGGAAGCTACGAGCAGTACTTC
. | . | TRBJ1-2 | TRBV28 | CASGADINYGYTF | TGTGCCAGCGGGGCGGATATTAACTATGGCTACACCTTC
. | TRBD2 | TRBJ2-1 | TRBV4-1 | CASSQIAGTSLYNEQFF | TGCGCCAGCAGCCAAATCGCCGGGACTAGCCTCTACAATGAGCAGTTCTTC
. | . | TRBJ1-4 | TRBV7-8 | CASSKEGFEKLFF | TGTGCCAGCAGCAAGGAGGGTTTCGAAAAACTGTTTTTT
once | TRBD2 | TRBJ2-1 | TRBV10-3 | CAISATSGSNNNEQFF | TGTGCCATCAGTGCAACTAGCGGGAGTAACAACAATGAGCAGTTCTTC